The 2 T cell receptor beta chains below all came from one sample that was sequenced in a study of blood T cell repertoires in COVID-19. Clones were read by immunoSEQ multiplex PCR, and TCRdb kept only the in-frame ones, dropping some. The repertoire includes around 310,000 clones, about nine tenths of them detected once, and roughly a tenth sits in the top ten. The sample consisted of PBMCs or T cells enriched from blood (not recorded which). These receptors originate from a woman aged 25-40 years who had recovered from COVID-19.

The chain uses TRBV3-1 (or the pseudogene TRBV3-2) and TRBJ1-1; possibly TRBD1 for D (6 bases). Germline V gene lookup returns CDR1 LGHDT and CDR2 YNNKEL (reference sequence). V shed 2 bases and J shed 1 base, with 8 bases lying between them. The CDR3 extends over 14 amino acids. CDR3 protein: CASSQLTGNTEAFF. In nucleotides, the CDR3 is TGTGCCAGCAGCCAATTGACAGGGAACACTGAAGCTTTCTTT.

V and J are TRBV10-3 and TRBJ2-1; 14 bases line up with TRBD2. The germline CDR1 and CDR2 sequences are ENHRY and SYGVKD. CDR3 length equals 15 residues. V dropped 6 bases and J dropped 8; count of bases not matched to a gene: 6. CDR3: CAIRFGLAGGYEQFF. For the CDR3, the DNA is TGTGCCATCAGATTTGGACTAGCGGGAGGCTATGAGCAGTTCTTC.